This is a list of T cell receptor beta chains from one sample in a study of identifying expanded T cells in peripheral blood. Profiled with immunoSEQ multiplex PCR; TCRdb holds only in-frame clones, not every one. Altogether about 82,000 clones are present, about 90% being singletons, with the ten largest covering 7% to 8.5%. The specimen was blood. The receptors were sampled from a person aged 18-69 years in good health. Both conserved end residues are trimmed from each CDR3. The order of the fields is J gene, V gene, CDR3 protein.

J gene: TRBJ2-1; V gene: TRBV6-5; CDR3 protein: ASTSTSGYNEQF
J gene: TRBJ2-1; V gene: TRBV14; CDR3 protein: ASSSGGKAGVDSNEQF
J gene: TRBJ1-1; V gene: TRBV13; CDR3 protein: ASSFYGTGATEAF
J gene: TRBJ2-5; V gene: TRBV2; CDR3 protein: ASSDYQETQY
J gene: TRBJ2-1; V gene: TRBV29-1; CDR3 protein: SVELAGPYNEQF
J gene: TRBJ1-2; V gene: TRBV30; CDR3 protein: AWSVRTLVGYT
J gene: TRBJ2-7; V gene: TRBV18; CDR3 protein: ASSIAGTPSYEQY
J gene: TRBJ2-1; V gene: TRBV6-4; CDR3 protein: ASSAGGLEQF
J gene: TRBJ1-1; V gene: TRBV29-1; CDR3 protein: SVGVNTEAF
J gene: TRBJ2-7; V gene: TRBV7-2; CDR3 protein: ASRASGGGYEQY
J gene: TRBJ2-3; V gene: TRBV7-9; CDR3 protein: ASSPGTGITDTQY
J gene: TRBJ1-2; V gene: TRBV10-3; CDR3 protein: AIKQGGYGYT
J gene: TRBJ1-5; V gene: TRBV4-2; CDR3 protein: ASSPRWDENQPQH
J gene: TRBJ1-2; V gene: TRBV5-1; CDR3 protein: ASSSTGGAYGYT
J gene: TRBJ2-7; V gene: TRBV19; CDR3 protein: ASSMLTSGRNKGEQY
J gene: TRBJ2-7; V gene: TRBV30; CDR3 protein: AWSRGPNYEQY
J gene: TRBJ1-5; V gene: TRBV6-1; CDR3 protein: ASSSGASNQPQH
J gene: TRBJ2-2; V gene: TRBV7-3; CDR3 protein: ASSPMGARGTGELF
J gene: TRBJ1-4; V gene: TRBV28; CDR3 protein: ASSSFGATNEKLF
J gene: TRBJ1-2; V gene: TRBV4-1; CDR3 protein: ASSHRDRGLEGYT
J gene: TRBJ1-5; V gene: TRBV4-1; CDR3 protein: ASSPRPQGYNQPQH
J gene: TRBJ1-5; V gene: TRBV9; CDR3 protein: ASSQGGQPQH
J gene: TRBJ1-2; V gene: TRBV27; CDR3 protein: ASSFYTGGGYGYT
J gene: TRBJ2-1; V gene: TRBV5-6; CDR3 protein: ASSLGGSHHNEQF
J gene: TRBJ2-1; V gene: TRBV2; CDR3 protein: ASSAQGNEQF
J gene: TRBJ2-5; V gene: TRBV2; CDR3 protein: ATSSGVRQETQY
J gene: TRBJ1-5; V gene: TRBV30; CDR3 protein: AWSALGGPGQPQH
J gene: TRBJ1-1; V gene: TRBV11-2; CDR3 protein: ASSLGGEAF
J gene: TRBJ2-7; V gene: TRBV6-6; CDR3 protein: ASSYSTESYEQY
J gene: TRBJ2-7; V gene: TRBV27; CDR3 protein: ASSLRLAGGRYEQY
J gene: TRBJ1-2; V gene: TRBV5-1; CDR3 protein: ASSLSGGSYGYT
J gene: TRBJ2-3; V gene: TRBV2; CDR3 protein: ASSEGTDTQY
J gene: TRBJ1-3; V gene: TRBV7-2; CDR3 protein: ASSLVGGPGNTIY
J gene: TRBJ1-3; V gene: TRBV18; CDR3 protein: ASSPLSSDRVGNTIY
J gene: TRBJ2-5; V gene: TRBV7-6; CDR3 protein: ASSLGIQETQY
J gene: TRBJ1-2; V gene: TRBV7-9; CDR3 protein: ASTRMGQVSYGYT
J gene: TRBJ2-3; V gene: TRBV27; CDR3 protein: ASSNTDTQY
J gene: TRBJ2-6; V gene: TRBV2; CDR3 protein: ASRTTVEMAGANVLT
J gene: TRBJ2-3; V gene: TRBV7-2; CDR3 protein: ASSKGGGRARDTQY
J gene: TRBJ2-7; V gene: TRBV6-5; CDR3 protein: ASSYGTGIEQY
J gene: TRBJ2-1; V gene: TRBV11-1; CDR3 protein: ASSLDGQGVFEQF
J gene: TRBJ2-5; V gene: TRBV9; CDR3 protein: ASSANTGSGETQY
J gene: TRBJ2-5; V gene: TRBV5-4; CDR3 protein: ASSLRDYQETQY
J gene: TRBJ1-1; V gene: TRBV5-6; CDR3 protein: ASSPLPSGGPGAF